This is a list of T cell receptor beta chains from one sample in a study of T-cell reconstitution after alpha-beta-depleted transplantation in children. One entry per CDR3 protein results from TCRdb running MiXCR on the PCR reads. The data contain hundreds of thousands of distinct CDR3 sequences, under 12% of them singletons. This specimen was PBMCs from the stem cell graft donor, taken from the stem cell graft. These TCRs come from a human donor who donated a stem cell graft to a child with acute myeloid leukemia. The conserved cysteine and the conserved F or W are not part of the CDR3 here.

v_gene: TRBV27; j_gene: TRBJ2-7; CDR3aa: ASSLVGTGVYEQY
v_gene: TRBV7-3; j_gene: TRBJ2-5; CDR3aa: ASSYLAGVETQY
v_gene: TRBV6-1; j_gene: TRBJ1-1; CDR3aa: ASSEAGLPNTEAF
v_gene: TRBV2; j_gene: TRBJ1-5; CDR3aa: ASSGVNSNQPQH
v_gene: TRBV25-1; j_gene: TRBJ2-3; CDR3aa: ASSSPGLAGTETQY
v_gene: TRBV28; j_gene: TRBJ1-4; CDR3aa: ASSLAGTGRGEKLF
v_gene: TRBV12-3/TRBV12-4; j_gene: TRBJ2-3; CDR3aa: ASTPGGTSGRADTQY
v_gene: TRBV28; j_gene: TRBJ2-5; CDR3aa: ASSTSGRETQY
v_gene: TRBV12-3/TRBV12-4; j_gene: TRBJ2-6; CDR3aa: ASSFPGQGALSSGANVLT
v_gene: TRBV29-1; j_gene: TRBJ2-2; CDR3aa: SVESRGGGELF
v_gene: TRBV5-1; j_gene: TRBJ2-1; CDR3aa: ASSWGVAGSSYNEQF
v_gene: TRBV4-2; j_gene: TRBJ2-3; CDR3aa: ASSPFNSVTDTQY
v_gene: TRBV3-1; j_gene: TRBJ2-1; CDR3aa: ASSQEQGSYNEQF
v_gene: TRBV12-3/TRBV12-4; j_gene: TRBJ1-3; CDR3aa: ASSLSGRSGNTIY
v_gene: TRBV15; j_gene: TRBJ2-2; CDR3aa: ATSIFRGTKNTGELF
v_gene: TRBV12-3/TRBV12-4; j_gene: TRBJ1-4; CDR3aa: ASSDRVESEKLF
v_gene: TRBV29-1; j_gene: TRBJ2-3; CDR3aa: SVDQGTPDTQY
v_gene: TRBV10-3; j_gene: TRBJ2-2; CDR3aa: AISETSRELF
v_gene: TRBV28; j_gene: TRBJ1-2; CDR3aa: ASRVAGGGGYT
v_gene: TRBV12-3/TRBV12-4; j_gene: TRBJ2-7; CDR3aa: ASKLSGGSYEQY
v_gene: TRBV7-2; j_gene: TRBJ2-3; CDR3aa: ASSFMARDTQY